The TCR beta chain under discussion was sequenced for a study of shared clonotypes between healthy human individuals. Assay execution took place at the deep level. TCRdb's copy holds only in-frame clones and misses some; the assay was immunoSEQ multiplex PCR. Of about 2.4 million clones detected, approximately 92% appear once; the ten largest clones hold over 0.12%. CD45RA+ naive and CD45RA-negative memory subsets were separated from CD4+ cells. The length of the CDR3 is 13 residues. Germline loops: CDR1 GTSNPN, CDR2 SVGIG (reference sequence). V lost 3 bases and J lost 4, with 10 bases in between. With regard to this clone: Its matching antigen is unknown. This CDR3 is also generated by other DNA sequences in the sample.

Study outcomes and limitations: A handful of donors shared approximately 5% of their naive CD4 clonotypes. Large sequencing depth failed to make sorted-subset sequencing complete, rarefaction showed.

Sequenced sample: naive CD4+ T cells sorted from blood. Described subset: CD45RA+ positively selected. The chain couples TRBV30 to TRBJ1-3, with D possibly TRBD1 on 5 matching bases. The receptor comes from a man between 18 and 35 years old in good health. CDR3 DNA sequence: TGTGCCTGGAGCCCTGGGACGGGAAACACCATATATTTT. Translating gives CAWSPGTGNTIYF.